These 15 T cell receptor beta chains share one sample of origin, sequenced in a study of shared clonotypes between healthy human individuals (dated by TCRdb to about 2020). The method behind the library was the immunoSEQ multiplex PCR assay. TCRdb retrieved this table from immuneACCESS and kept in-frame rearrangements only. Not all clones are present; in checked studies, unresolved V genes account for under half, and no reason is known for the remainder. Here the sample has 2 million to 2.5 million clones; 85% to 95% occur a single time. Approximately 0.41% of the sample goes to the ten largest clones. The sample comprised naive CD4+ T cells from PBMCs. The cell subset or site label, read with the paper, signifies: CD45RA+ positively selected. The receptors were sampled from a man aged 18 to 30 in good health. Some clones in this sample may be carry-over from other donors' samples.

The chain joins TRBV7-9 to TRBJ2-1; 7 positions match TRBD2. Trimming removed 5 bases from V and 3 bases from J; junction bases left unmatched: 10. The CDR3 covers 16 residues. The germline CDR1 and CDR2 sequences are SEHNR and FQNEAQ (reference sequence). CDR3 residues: CASSHPPLASYNEQFF. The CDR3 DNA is TGTGCCAGCAGCCATCCCCCACTAGCGAGCTACAATGAGCAGTTCTTC.

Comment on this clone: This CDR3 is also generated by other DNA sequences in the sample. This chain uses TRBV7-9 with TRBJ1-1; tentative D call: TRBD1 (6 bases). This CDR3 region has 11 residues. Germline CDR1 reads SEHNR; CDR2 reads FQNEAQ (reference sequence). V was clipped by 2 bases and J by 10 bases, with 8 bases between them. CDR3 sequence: CASSLKGGAFF. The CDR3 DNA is TGTGCCAGCAGCTTAAAGGGGGGAGCTTTCTTT. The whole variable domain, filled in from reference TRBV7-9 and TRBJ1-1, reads DTGVSQNPRHKITKRGQNVTFRCDPISEHNRLYWYRQTLGQGPEFLTYFQNEAQLEKSRLLSDRFSAERPKGSFSTLEIQRTEQGDSAMYLCASSLKGGAFFGQGTRLTVV.

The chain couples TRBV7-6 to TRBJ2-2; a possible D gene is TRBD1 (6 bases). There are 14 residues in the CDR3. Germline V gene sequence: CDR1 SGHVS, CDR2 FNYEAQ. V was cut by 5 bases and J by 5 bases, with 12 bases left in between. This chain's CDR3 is CASSMLQGTGELFF. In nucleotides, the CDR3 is TGTGCCAGCAGCATGCTACAGGGTACCGGGGAGCTGTTTTTT.

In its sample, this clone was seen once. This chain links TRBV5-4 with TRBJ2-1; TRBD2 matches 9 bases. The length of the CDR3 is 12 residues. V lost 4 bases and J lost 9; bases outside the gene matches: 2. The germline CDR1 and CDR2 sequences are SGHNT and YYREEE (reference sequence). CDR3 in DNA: TGTGCCAGCAGCGTGACTAGCGGTGAGCAGTTCTTC. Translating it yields CASSVTSGEQFF.

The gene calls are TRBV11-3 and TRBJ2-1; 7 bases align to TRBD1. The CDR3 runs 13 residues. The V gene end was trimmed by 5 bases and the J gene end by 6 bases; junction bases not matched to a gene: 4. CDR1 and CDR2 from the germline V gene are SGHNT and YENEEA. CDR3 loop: CASSVGTANEQFF. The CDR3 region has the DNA TGTGCCAGCAGCGTAGGGACAGCCAATGAGCAGTTCTTC.

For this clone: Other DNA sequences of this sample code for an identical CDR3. In DNA form, the CDR3 reads TGTGCCAGCAGAGCAAACAGGGAGTGGAATCAGCCCCAGCATTTT. It is translated as CASRANREWNQPQHF. The V gene is TRBV6-1, the J gene TRBJ1-5; TRBD1 might be the D (6 bases). Trimming removed 6 bases at V and 4 bases at J, with 16 bases between. The CDR3 extends over 15 amino acids. The germline V gene encodes CDR1 MNHNS and CDR2 SASEGT.

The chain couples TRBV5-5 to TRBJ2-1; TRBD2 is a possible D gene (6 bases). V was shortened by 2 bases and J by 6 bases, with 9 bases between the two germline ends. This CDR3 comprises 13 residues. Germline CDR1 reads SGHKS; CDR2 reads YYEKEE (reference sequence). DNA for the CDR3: TGTGCCAGCAGCTTCGGGACTGTCAATGAGCAGTTCTTC. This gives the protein CASSFGTVNEQFF.

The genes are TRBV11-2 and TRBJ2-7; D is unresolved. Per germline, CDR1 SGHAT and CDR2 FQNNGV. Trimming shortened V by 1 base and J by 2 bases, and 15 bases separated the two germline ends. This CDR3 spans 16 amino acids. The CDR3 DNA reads TGTGCCAGCAGCTTAGTATCCCGGGCGAAGACCTACGAGCAGTACTTC. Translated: CASSLVSRAKTYEQYF.

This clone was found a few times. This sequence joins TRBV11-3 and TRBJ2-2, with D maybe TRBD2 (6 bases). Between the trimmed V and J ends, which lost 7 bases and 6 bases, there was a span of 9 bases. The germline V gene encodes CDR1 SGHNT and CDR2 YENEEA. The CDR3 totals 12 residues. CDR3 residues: CASNPGAGELFF. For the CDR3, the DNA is TGTGCCAGCAATCCGGGGGCCGGGGAGCTGTTTTTT.

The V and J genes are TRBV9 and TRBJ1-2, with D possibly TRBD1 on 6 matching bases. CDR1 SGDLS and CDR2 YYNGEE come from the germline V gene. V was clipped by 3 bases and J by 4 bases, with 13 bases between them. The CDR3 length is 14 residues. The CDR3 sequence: CASSATQGGYGYTF. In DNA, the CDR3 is TGTGCCAGCAGCGCAACACAGGGAGGCTATGGCTACACCTTC.

This chain's CDR3 is CASSPPGGAQFF. The CDR3 DNA reads as TGTGCCAGCTCACCACCGGGGGGCGCGCAGTTCTTC. The rearrangement uses TRBV18 and TRBJ2-1, with D perhaps assigned TRBD1 or TRBD2 (6 bases each). The ends were cut back, 0 bases at V and 12 bases at J, with 9 bases in the middle. The CDR3 totals 12 residues. Germline CDR1 reads KGHSH; CDR2 reads LQKENI.

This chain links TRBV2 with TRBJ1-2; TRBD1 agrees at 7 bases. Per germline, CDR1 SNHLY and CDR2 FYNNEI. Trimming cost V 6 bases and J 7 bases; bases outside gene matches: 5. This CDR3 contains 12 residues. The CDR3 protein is CASRAEGAGYTF. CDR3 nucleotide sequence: TGTGCCAGCAGGGCGGAGGGGGCTGGCTACACCTTC.

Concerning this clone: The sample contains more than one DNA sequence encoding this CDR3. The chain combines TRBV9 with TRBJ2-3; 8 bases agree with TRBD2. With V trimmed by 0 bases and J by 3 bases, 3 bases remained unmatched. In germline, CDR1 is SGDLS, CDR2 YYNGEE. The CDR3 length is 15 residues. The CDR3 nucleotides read TGTGCCAGCAGCGTAGTAGCGGGAATGACAGATACGCAGTATTTT. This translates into CASSVVAGMTDTQYF.

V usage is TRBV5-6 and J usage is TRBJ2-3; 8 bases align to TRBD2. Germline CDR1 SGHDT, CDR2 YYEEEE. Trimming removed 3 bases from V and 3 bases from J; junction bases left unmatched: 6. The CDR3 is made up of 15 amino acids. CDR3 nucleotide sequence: TGTGCCAGCAGCTCCCCGGGAGGGCCGACAGATACGCAGTATTTT. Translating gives CASSSPGGPTDTQYF.

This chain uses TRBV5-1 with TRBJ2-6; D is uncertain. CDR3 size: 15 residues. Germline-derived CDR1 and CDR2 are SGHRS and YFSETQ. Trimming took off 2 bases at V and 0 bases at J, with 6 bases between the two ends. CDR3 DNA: TGCGCCAGCAGCTTCCTAATCTCTGGGGCCAACGTCCTGACTTTC. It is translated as CASSFLISGANVLTF.